Shown below are 10 T cell receptor beta chains from a single sample sequenced in a study of cytomegalovirus exposure and HLA in healthy donors. In the PCR, 60 Vbeta and 13 Jbeta primers were used. The table came from immunoSEQ multiplex PCR; TCRdb's copy has only in-frame clones and leaves some out. Of 72,000 or so clones listed, about four fifths are singletons. Material: PBMCs. Receptors were obtained from a young man in good health and CMV-seropositive.

The chain couples TRBV30 to TRBJ2-7, with no clear D. CDR1 and CDR2 from the germline V gene are GTSNPN and SVGIG (reference sequence). The CDR3 consists of 11 residues. V dropped 1 base and J dropped 1 base, with 2 bases sitting between them. CDR3: CAWSASYEQYF. CDR3 DNA: TGTGCCTGGAGTGCTTCCTACGAGCAGTACTTC.

V gene TRBV2 combines with J gene TRBJ1-1; no firm D call. The ends were cut back, 8 bases at V and 0 bases at J, with 4 bases in the middle. The germline CDR1 and CDR2 sequences are SNHLY and FYNNEI. The CDR3 length is 11 residues. The CDR3 DNA is TGTGCCAGCTCCTTGAACACTGAAGCTTTCTTT. It encodes CASSLNTEAFF.

V and J are TRBV6-1 and TRBJ2-5, with D possibly TRBD1 on 6 matching bases. The CDR3 has 15 residues. The germline V gene encodes CDR1 MNHNS and CDR2 SASEGT. V was clipped by 8 bases and J by 5 bases, with 21 bases between them. CDR3 sequence (DNA): TGTGCCAGCCTACCCACCTGGACAGTCGGGGAGACCCAGTACTTC. It specifies CASLPTWTVGETQYF.

V is TRBV5-1 and J is TRBJ2-5; D may be TRBD2 (6 bases). The CDR3 sequence is 14 residues long. Germline V gene lookup returns CDR1 SGHRS and CDR2 YFSETQ. V was pared by 0 bases and J by 5 bases, with 11 bases between. The DNA for the CDR3 is TGCGCCAGCAGCTTGGCCCCGGGAGCCGAGACCCAGTACTTC. Residues: CASSLAPGAETQYF.

The V gene is TRBV30, the J gene TRBJ2-2; TRBD2 agrees at 7 bases. The CDR3 consists of 19 residues. J gave up 4 bases and V 5 bases, and 22 bases lay outside the gene matches. The V gene's germline CDR1 is GTSNPN and CDR2 SVGIG (reference sequence). The CDR3 loop reads CAWCLEYSLEGRATGELFF. CDR3 DNA: TGTGCCTGGTGCCTGGAGTATTCCCTGGAAGGGAGGGCCACCGGGGAGCTGTTTTTT.

This clone showed up just once. This rearrangement joins TRBV29-1 to TRBJ1-2; TRBD1 might be the D (6 bases). CDR3 size: 14 residues. V lost 3 bases and J lost 5, with 16 bases in between. The germline gives CDR1 SQVTM, CDR2 ANQGSEA. The CDR3 region is CSVDFGQGIYGYTF. CDR3 in DNA: TGCAGCGTTGATTTTGGGCAGGGGATTTATGGCTACACCTTC.

This chain uses TRBV21-1 with TRBJ1-1; the table's TRBD1 call for D was not verified on the DNA. TRBV21-1 is classified as a pseudogene. The CDR3 is made up of 15 amino acids. The CDR3 DNA sequence: TGTGCCAGCAGGAGGGTAGGCCAGGGGTACACTGAAGCTTTCTTT. Its protein product is CASRRVGQGYTEAFF.

This chain's CDR3 is CASSPEGGNTDTQYF. CDR3 bases: TGTGCCAGCAGCCCCGAGGGGGGGAACACAGATACGCAGTATTTT. The gene calls are TRBV5-4 and TRBJ2-3; a possible D gene is TRBD2 (7 bases). CDR1 is SGHNT, CDR2 YYREEE, per germline (reference sequence). This CDR3 contains 15 residues. V lost 4 bases to trimming and J lost 2 bases, with 14 bases between them.

DNA for the CDR3: TGTGCCTGGAGGGAACAGGGTTCCAGAAATGGCTACACCTTC. Protein product: CAWREQGSRNGYTF. This rearrangement joins TRBV30 to TRBJ1-2; D is possibly TRBD1 (6 bases). This CDR3 spans 14 amino acids. Trimming removed 3 bases at V and 6 bases at J, with 17 bases between. Germline-derived CDR1 and CDR2 are GTSNPN and SVGIG (reference sequence).

The chain joins TRBV7-9 to TRBJ2-1; 12 nucleotides line up with TRBD2. Germline V gives CDR1 SEHNR, CDR2 FQNEAQ (reference sequence). CDR3 length equals 18 residues. Unmatched junction bases numbered 8, after V lost 5 bases and J lost 0 bases. CDR3 bases: TGTGCCAGCAGCCCGGGACTAGCGGGCGGTAGCTCCTACAATGAGCAGTTCTTC. Protein sequence: CASSPGLAGGSSYNEQFF. Supplemented by reference TRBV7-9 and TRBJ2-1, the full variable domain reads DTGVSQNPRHKITKRGQNVTFRCDPISEHNRLYWYRQTLGQGPEFLTYFQNEAQLEKSRLLSDRFSAERPKGSFSTLEIQRTEQGDSAMYLCASSPGLAGGSSYNEQFFGPGTRLTVL.